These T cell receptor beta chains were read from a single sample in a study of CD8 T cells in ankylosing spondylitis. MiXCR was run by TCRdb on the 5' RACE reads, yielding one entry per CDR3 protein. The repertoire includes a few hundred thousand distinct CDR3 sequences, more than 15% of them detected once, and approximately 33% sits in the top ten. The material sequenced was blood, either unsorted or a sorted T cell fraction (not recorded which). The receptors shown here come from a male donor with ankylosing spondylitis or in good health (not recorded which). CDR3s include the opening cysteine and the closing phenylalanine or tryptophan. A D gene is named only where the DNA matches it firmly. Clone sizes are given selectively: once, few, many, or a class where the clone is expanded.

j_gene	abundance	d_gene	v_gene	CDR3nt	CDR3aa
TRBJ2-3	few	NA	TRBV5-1	TGCGCCAGCAGCTTGGTGGCGGCTAAGGTCACAGATACGCAGTATTTT	CASSLVAAKVTDTQYF
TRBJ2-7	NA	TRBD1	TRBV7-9	TGTGCCAGCAGCGCACAGGGGCTTTCAATAAACTCCTACGAGCAGTACTTC	CASSAQGLSINSYEQYF
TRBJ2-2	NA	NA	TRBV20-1	TGCAGTGCTAGAGAGCTACAGGATACCGGGGAGCTGTTTTTT	CSARELQDTGELFF
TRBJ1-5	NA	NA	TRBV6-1	TGTGCCAGCAGTCCGGTAAGGGTGTATAGCAATCAGCCCCAGCATTTT	CASSPVRVYSNQPQHF
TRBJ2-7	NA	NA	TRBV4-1	TGCGCCAGCAGCCAAGTCGCGTTTACGGGGATAGGGAGCGACGAGCAGTACTTC	CASSQVAFTGIGSDEQYF
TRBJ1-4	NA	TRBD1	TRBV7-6	TGTGCCAGCAGCTTAGGAGGGACAGGGAATGAAAAACTGTTTTTT	CASSLGGTGNEKLFF
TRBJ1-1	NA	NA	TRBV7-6	TGTGCCAGCAGTAGAGGGGGTTCTGGCACTGAAGCTTTCTTT	CASSRGGSGTEAFF
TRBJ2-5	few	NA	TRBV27	TGTGCCACCGGACTGAGGGCCCAAGAGACCCAGTACTTC	CATGLRAQETQYF
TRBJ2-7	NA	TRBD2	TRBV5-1	TGCGCCAGCAGCTTGGGCAGCGGGGGGTTTTACGAGCAGTACTTC	CASSLGSGGFYEQYF
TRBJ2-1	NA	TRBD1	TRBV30	TGTGCCTGGGGATTGACAGGGGTTGGTGATGAGCAGTTCTTC	CAWGLTGVGDEQFF
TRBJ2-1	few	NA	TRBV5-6	TGTGCCAGCAGCTTGCCATCCGGGAGTGATGAGCAGTTCTTC	CASSLPSGSDEQFF
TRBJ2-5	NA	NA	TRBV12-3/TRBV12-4	TGTGCCAGCAGTTTTCCAGGGGTTGAGACCCAGTACTTC	CASSFPGVETQYF
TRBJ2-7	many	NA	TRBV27	TGTGCCAGCGCACCGGGAACGGGCCACGAGCAGTACTTC	CASAPGTGHEQYF
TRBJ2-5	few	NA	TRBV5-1	TGCGCCAGCAGCTTGGAGGTGGGGGAACAAGAGACCCAGTACTTC	CASSLEVGEQETQYF
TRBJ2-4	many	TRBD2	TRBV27	TGTGCCAGCAGTTTAGGGGGGGAGGGGCCCAAAAACATTCAGTACTTC	CASSLGGEGPKNIQYF
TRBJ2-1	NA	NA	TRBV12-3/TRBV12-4	TGTGCCAGCACCCTCGGAGGAGCCTACAATGAGCAGTTCTTC	CASTLGGAYNEQFF
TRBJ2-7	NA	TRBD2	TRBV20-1	TGCAGTGCTAGCCCCCCTAGCGGGAGGGCCTACGAGCAGTACTTC	CSASPPSGRAYEQYF
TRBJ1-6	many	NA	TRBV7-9	TGTGCCAGCAGCTCTCAGGACGCGGGATATAATTCACCCCTCCACTTT	CASSSQDAGYNSPLHF
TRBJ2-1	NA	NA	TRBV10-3	TGTGCCCGGGGGGGGACAGCTACGGGTGAGCAGTTCTTC	CARGGTATGEQFF
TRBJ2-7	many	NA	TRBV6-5	TGTGCCAGCAGTTCCGGCGGCCACTACGAGCAGTACTTC	CASSSGGHYEQYF
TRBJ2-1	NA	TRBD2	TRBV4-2	TGTGCCAGCAGCCAAATGGGACTAGCGGGAGGGAATGAGCAGTTCTTC	CASSQMGLAGGNEQFF
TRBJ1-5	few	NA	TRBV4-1	TGCGCCAGCAGTCCCGGGCCGACAATCAAACCCCAGCATTTT	CASSPGPTIKPQHF
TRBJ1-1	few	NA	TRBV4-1	TGCGCCAGCAGCCAAGGGATCCTGGAGAACACTGAAGCTTTCTTT	CASSQGILENTEAFF
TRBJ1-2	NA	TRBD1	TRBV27	TGTGCCAGCAGAACTCAGGGGGCAGGCTATGGCTACACCTTC	CASRTQGAGYGYTF
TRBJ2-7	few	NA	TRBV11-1	TGTGCCAGCAGCTTGCCCCTTCCGCCGGGACACCTGGGCGAGACCTACGAGCAGTACTTC	CASSLPLPPGHLGETYEQYF
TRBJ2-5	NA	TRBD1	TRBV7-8	TGTGCCAGCAGCTTTGTGGGACAGGGTCTGGAGACCCAGTACTTC	CASSFVGQGLETQYF
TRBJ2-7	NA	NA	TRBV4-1	TGCGCCAGCAGCCAAGATCGTTTTCGTGCGAGCTCCTACGAGCAGTACTTC	CASSQDRFRASSYEQYF